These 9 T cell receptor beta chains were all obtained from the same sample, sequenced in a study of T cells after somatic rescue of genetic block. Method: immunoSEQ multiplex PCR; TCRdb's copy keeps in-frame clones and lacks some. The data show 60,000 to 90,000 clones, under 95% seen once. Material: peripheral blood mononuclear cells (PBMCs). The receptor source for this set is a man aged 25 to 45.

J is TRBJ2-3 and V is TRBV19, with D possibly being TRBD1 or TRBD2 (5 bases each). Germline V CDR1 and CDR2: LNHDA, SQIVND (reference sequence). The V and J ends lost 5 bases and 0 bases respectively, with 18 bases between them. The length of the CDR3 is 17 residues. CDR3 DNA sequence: TGTGCCAGTAGTGGTGGGGGACCCTGGCGCAGCACAGATACGCAGTATTTT. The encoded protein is CASSGGGPWRSTDTQYF.

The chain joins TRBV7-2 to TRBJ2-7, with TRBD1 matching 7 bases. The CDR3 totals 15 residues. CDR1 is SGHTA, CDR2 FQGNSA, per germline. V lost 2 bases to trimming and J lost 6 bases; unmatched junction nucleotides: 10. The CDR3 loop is CASSLQGQTIGEQYF. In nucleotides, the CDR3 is TGTGCCAGCAGCTTACAGGGACAGACCATCGGCGAGCAGTACTTC.

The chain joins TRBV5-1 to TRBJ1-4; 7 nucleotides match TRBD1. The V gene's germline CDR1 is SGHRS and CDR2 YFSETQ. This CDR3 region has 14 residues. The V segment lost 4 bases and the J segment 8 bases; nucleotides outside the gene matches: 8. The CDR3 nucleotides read TGCGCCAGCAGCCCGGGACAGAGGGGCGAAAAACTGTTTTTT. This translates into CASSPGQRGEKLFF. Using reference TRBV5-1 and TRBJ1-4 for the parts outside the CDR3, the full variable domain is KAGVTQTPRYLIKTRGQQVTLSCSPISGHRSVSWYQQTPGQGLQFLFEYFSETQRNKGNFPGRFSGRQFSNSRSEMNVSTLELGDSALYLCASSPGQRGEKLFFGSGTQLSVL.

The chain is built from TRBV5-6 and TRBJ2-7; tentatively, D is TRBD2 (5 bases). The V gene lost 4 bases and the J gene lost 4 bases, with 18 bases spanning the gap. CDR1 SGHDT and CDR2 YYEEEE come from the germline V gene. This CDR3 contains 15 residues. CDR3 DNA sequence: TGTGCCAGCAGCCTGGGAGCCCAATACAGATACGAGCAGTACTTC. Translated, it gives CASSLGAQYRYEQYF.

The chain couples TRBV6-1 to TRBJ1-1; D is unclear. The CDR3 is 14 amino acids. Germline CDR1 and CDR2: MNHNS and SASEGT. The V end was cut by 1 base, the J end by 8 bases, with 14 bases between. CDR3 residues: CASSEDSIPREAFF. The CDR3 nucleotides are TGTGCCAGCAGTGAAGATTCAATACCCCGGGAAGCTTTCTTT.

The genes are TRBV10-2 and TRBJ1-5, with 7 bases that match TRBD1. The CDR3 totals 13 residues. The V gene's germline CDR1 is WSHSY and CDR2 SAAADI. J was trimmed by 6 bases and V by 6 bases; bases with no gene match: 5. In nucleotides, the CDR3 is TGCGCCAGCAGGGACAGGTTGGCTCAGCCCCAGCATTTT. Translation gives CASRDRLAQPQHF.

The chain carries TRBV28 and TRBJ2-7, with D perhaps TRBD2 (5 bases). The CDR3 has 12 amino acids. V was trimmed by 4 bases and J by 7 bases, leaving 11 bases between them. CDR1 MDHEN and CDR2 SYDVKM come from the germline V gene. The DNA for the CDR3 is TGTGCCAGCAGTTCCCCCCCGGGAGAGCAGTACTTC. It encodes CASSSPPGEQYF.

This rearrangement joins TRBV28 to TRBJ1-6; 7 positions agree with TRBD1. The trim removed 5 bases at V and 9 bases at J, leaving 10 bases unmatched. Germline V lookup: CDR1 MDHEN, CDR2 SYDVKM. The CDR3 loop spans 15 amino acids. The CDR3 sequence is CASSHGTASGSPLHF. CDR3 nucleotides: TGTGCCAGCAGTCACGGGACAGCCTCGGGTTCACCCCTCCACTTT.

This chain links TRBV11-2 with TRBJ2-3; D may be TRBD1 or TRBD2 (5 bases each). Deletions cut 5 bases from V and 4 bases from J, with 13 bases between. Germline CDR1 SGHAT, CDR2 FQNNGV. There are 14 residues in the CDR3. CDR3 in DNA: TGTGCCAGCAGCGACGGGGCCCCCCCAGATACGCAGTATTTT. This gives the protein CASSDGAPPDTQYF.